The next 9 T cell receptor beta chains were all read from a single sample in a study of blood T cell repertoires in COVID-19. The assay was immunoSEQ multiplex PCR, and TCRdb's table has in-frame clones only and misses some. Of 90,000 to 120,000 clones in the sample, around 90% were seen once. The sequenced sample was peripheral blood. Receptor source: a woman aged 30 to 39 with acute or convalescent COVID-19.

The V and J genes are TRBV9 and TRBJ1-2, with D perhaps matching TRBD1 (5 bases). V gave up 7 bases and J gave up 2 bases, with 15 bases separating them. Germline-derived CDR1 and CDR2 are SGDLS and YYNGEE. This CDR3 is 14 amino acids long. In nucleotides, the CDR3 is TGTGCCAGCTCAGGGCAGGGCGGAAACTATGGCTACACCTTC. Protein: CASSGQGGNYGYTF.

The V and J genes are TRBV7-7 and TRBJ2-7, with 12 positions matching TRBD2. This CDR3 contains 16 residues. The germline V gene has CDR1 SSHAT and CDR2 FNYEAQ (reference sequence). The CDR3 region is CARHTTSGRTSYEQYF. CDR3 nucleotides: TGTGCTAGACACACAACTAGCGGGAGGACGTCCTACGAGCAGTACTTC.

The chain is built from TRBV5-1 and TRBJ1-1, with 7 positions matching TRBD1. Germline CDR1 is SGHRS and CDR2 is YFSETQ. The trim removed 3 bases at V and 10 bases at J, leaving 6 bases unmatched. The CDR3 has 12 amino acids. The CDR3 region is CASSSTGEVAFF. The CDR3 region has the DNA TGCGCCAGCAGCTCTACAGGGGAAGTAGCTTTCTTT. Based on the CDR3 plus reference TRBV5-1 and TRBJ1-1, the full variable domain is KAGVTQTPRYLIKTRGQQVTLSCSPISGHRSVSWYQQTPGQGLQFLFEYFSETQRNKGNFPGRFSGRQFSNSRSEMNVSTLELGDSALYLCASSSTGEVAFFGQGTRLTVV.

The chain joins TRBV4-3 to TRBJ2-1; TRBD2 is a possible D gene (6 bases). The CDR3 is 14 residues long. Germline CDR1 and CDR2: LGHNA and YSLEER. V was shortened by 3 bases and J by 5 bases, with 11 bases between the two germline ends. CDR3 coding DNA: TGCGCCAGCAGCCAGATGACTAGTGACAATGAGCAGTTCTTC. Encoded protein: CASSQMTSDNEQFF.

V and J are TRBV4-2 and TRBJ2-2, with 10 bases lining up with TRBD1. CDR3 length equals 19 residues. J lost 8 bases, V lost 2 bases, and 17 bases had no gene match. Germline V CDR1 and CDR2: LGHNA, YNFKEQ. CDR3 amino acids: CASSQYPGTGATSPGELFF. The CDR3 bases are TGTGCCAGCAGCCAATATCCCGGGACAGGGGCCACCTCCCCTGGGGAGCTGTTTTTT.

This chain uses TRBV24-1 with TRBJ2-1; the match to TRBD2 covers 7 bases. Germline CDR1 and CDR2: KGHDR and SFDVKD. The CDR3 is 16 residues long. The V gene end was trimmed by 4 bases and the J gene end by 4 bases; junction bases not matched to a gene: 9. In DNA form, the CDR3 reads TGTGCCACCAGTGACCAGGGAGGGCCGACGTACAATGAGCAGTTCTTC. Its translation is CATSDQGGPTYNEQFF.

This chain joins TRBV10-3 and TRBJ1-1; no firm D call. The CDR3 has 13 residues. Trimming left V 5 bases short and J 0 bases short, with 7 bases between. The germline V gene encodes CDR1 ENHRY and CDR2 SYGVKD. CDR3 region: CAISSHMNTEAFF. Written as DNA, the CDR3 is TGTGCCATCAGTTCCCACATGAACACTGAAGCTTTCTTT.

This chain uses TRBV19 with TRBJ1-1, with D perhaps TRBD1 (6 bases). Trimming took off 4 bases at V and 9 bases at J, with 18 bases between the two ends. CDR3 length: 14 residues. The germline V gene has CDR1 LNHDA and CDR2 SQIVND (reference sequence). The DNA for the CDR3 is TGTGCCAGTAGTAATGGTCAGGGGCCCCGTAAAGCTTTCTTT. This translates into CASSNGQGPRKAFF.

The chain is built from TRBV28 and TRBJ1-5; D uncertain. CDR1 is MDHEN and CDR2 is SYDVKM in the germline V gene. The length of the CDR3 is 13 residues. Trimming pared 4 bases from V and 3 bases from J, leaving 7 bases between. The chain's CDR3 is CASSSGINQPQHF. CDR3 bases: TGTGCCAGCAGTTCAGGAATCAATCAGCCCCAGCATTTT. Full variable domain (rest looked up from reference TRBV28 and TRBJ1-5): DVKVTQSSRYLVKRTGEKVFLECVQDMDHENMFWYRQDPGLGLRLIYFSYDVKMKEKGDIPEGYSVSREKKERFSLILESASTNQTSMYLCASSSGINQPQHFGDGTRLSIL.